These 17 T cell receptor beta chains came from one sample sequenced in a study of blood T cell repertoires in COVID-19 (dated by TCRdb to about 2020). The protocol used for the library was the immunoSEQ multiplex PCR assay. TCRdb retrieved this table from immuneACCESS and kept in-frame rearrangements only. Not all clones are present; in checked studies, unresolved V genes account for under half, and no reason is known for the remainder. The table for this sample lists just under 300,000 clones; around nine tenths of them were counted only once. The ten largest account for around 1.4% of the sample. Sequencing was carried out using peripheral blood. The origin of the receptors is a man aged 65 to 85 with acute or convalescent COVID-19.

The chain couples TRBV6-2 or TRBV6-3 to TRBJ1-6; TRBD1 aligns across 9 bases. V dropped 6 bases and J dropped 7; count of bases not matched to a gene: 7. This CDR3 region has 15 residues. In germline, CDR1 is MNHEY, CDR2 SVGEGT. The CDR3 region is CASSFLDRGNSPLHF. The CDR3 bases are TGTGCCAGCAGCTTCTTGGACAGGGGAAATTCACCCCTCCACTTT.

The chain combines TRBV7-2 with TRBJ2-3; no clear D gene. The germline V gene encodes CDR1 SGHTA and CDR2 FQGNSA. This CDR3 has 13 amino acids. V was shortened by 6 bases and J by 3 bases, with 10 bases between the two germline ends. The CDR3 coding sequence is TGTGCCAGCAGTTGGAGTAGAACAGATACGCAGTATTTT. It encodes CASSWSRTDTQYF.

The CDR3 here is CASSSGTGGSYEQYF. CDR3 nucleotide sequence: TGTGCCAGCAGTTCCGGGACAGGGGGCTCCTACGAGCAGTACTTC. V is TRBV28 and J is TRBJ2-7, with 11 bases identical to TRBD1. There are 15 residues in the CDR3. V was clipped by 4 bases and J by 0 bases; unmatched bases: 2. Germline-derived CDR1 and CDR2 are MDHEN and SYDVKM.

The chain uses TRBV30 and TRBJ2-5; weak D call: TRBD1 (5 bases). CDR3 size: 16 residues. Germline CDR1 and CDR2: GTSNPN and SVGIG (reference sequence). Trimming removed 0 bases at V and 3 bases at J, with 17 bases between. CDR3 DNA sequence: TGTGCCTGGAGTGTCGGTTCAGGGCGACGGGAAGAGACCCAGTACTTC. It is translated as CAWSVGSGRREETQYF.

This clone occurred a few times. The chain recombines TRBV7-9 with TRBJ2-5; 7 nucleotides agree with TRBD2. Per germline, CDR1 SEHNR and CDR2 FQNEAQ (reference sequence). The V and J ends lost 10 bases and 2 bases, in that order; junction bases with no gene match: 7. The CDR3 has 13 amino acids. CDR3 in DNA: TGTGCCACGGGACTATCACTTCAAGAGACCCAGTACTTC. Protein: CATGLSLQETQYF.

The genes are TRBV6-2 or TRBV6-3 and TRBJ2-7, with TRBD2 matching over 9 bases. Per germline, CDR1 MNHEY and CDR2 SVGEGT. J lost 5 bases, V lost 1 base, and 6 bases had no gene match. The CDR3 loop spans 15 amino acids. The CDR3 loop is CASSYYSGRGNEQYF. The CDR3 nucleotides are TGTGCCAGCAGTTACTATAGCGGGAGAGGCAACGAGCAGTACTTC.

The V and J genes are TRBV6-5 and TRBJ1-2; TRBD1 aligns across 8 bases. CDR1 is MNHEY, CDR2 SVGAGI, per germline. With V trimmed by 2 bases and J by 3 bases, 8 bases remained unmatched. CDR3 length: 16 residues. CDR3 residues: CASSYKSGGRYYGYTF. CDR3 in DNA: TGTGCCAGCAGTTACAAATCAGGGGGCAGGTACTATGGCTACACCTTC.

This clone was seen a handful of times. Other DNA variants within this sample encode the same CDR3. V is TRBV7-9 and J is TRBJ1-6; TRBD1 aligns across 11 bases. V trimming: 5 bases; J trimming: 8 bases; junction bases outside the gene matches: 5. The CDR3 runs 15 residues. Germline V gene lookup returns CDR1 SEHNR and CDR2 FQNEAQ (reference sequence). For the CDR3, the DNA is TGTGCCAGCAGCCCGTGGACAGGGGGCGATTCACCCCTCCACTTT. This gives the protein CASSPWTGGDSPLHF. Full variable domain (missing parts from reference TRBV7-9 and TRBJ1-6): DTGVSQNPRHKITKRGQNVTFRCDPISEHNRLYWYRQTLGQGPEFLTYFQNEAQLEKSRLLSDRFSAERPKGSFSTLEIQRTEQGDSAMYLCASSPWTGGDSPLHFGNGTRLTVT.

The rearrangement links TRBV19 to TRBJ2-2, with D maybe TRBD2 (6 bases). V was pared by 1 base and J by 4 bases, with 16 bases between. The CDR3 is 17 residues long. Germline V CDR1 and CDR2: LNHDA, SQIVND (reference sequence). CDR3 residues: CASSIVGGTRGTGELFF. In nucleotides, the CDR3 is TGTGCCAGTAGTATAGTCGGCGGGACTCGGGGCACCGGGGAGCTGTTTTTT.

The table lists this clone with a count of one. Other DNA sequences in this specimen translate into the identical CDR3. This chain uses TRBV7-2 with TRBJ1-2; D remains unclear. This CDR3 comprises 14 residues. CDR1 and CDR2 (germline): SGHTA, FQGNSA. Trimming took 1 base from V and 2 from J, leaving 8 bases between them. Here the CDR3 reads CASSLVPGNYGYTF. CDR3 nucleotide sequence: TGTGCCAGCAGCTTAGTTCCCGGGAACTATGGCTACACCTTC.

This clone has more than one count but fewer than ten. The chain carries TRBV3-1 (or the pseudogene TRBV3-2) and TRBJ2-6; 11 bases are shared with TRBD1. The germline gives CDR1 LGHDT, CDR2 YNNKEL (reference sequence). The trim removed 4 bases at V and 2 bases at J, leaving 4 bases unmatched. This CDR3 has 17 amino acids. The CDR3 region is CASSPRTGGAGANVLTF. CDR3 nucleotides: TGTGCCAGCAGCCCCCGGACAGGGGGCGCTGGGGCCAACGTCCTGACTTTC.

This clone was seen only once. The rearrangement uses TRBV7-2 and TRBJ1-5, with D unclear. Deletions cut 5 bases from V and 0 bases from J, with 11 bases between. The germline gives CDR1 SGHTA, CDR2 FQGNSA. CDR3 size: 15 residues. The CDR3 DNA reads as TGTGCCAGCAGCGCAACACCTTATAGCAATCAGCCCCAGCATTTT. The encoded protein is CASSATPYSNQPQHF.

This clone was recorded only once. The CDR3 DNA reads TGTGCCAGTAGTGCCCAACAGGGTTATTCACCCCTCCACTTT. The encoded protein is CASSAQQGYSPLHF. This rearrangement joins TRBV19 to TRBJ1-6, with TRBD1 as a possible D gene (6 bases). V was pared by 5 bases and J by 8 bases, with 13 bases between. The CDR3 is 14 amino acids. Germline V gene sequence: CDR1 LNHDA, CDR2 SQIVND (reference sequence). The whole variable domain, remainder taken from reference TRBV19 and TRBJ1-6, is DGGITQSPKYLFRKEGQNVTLSCEQNLNHDAMYWYRQDPGQGLRLIYYSQIVNDFQKGDIAEGYSVSREKKESFPLTVTSAQKNPTAFYLCASSAQQGYSPLHFGNGTRLTVT.

The chain has TRBV9 and TRBJ2-3; 7 nucleotides agree with TRBD2. The length of the CDR3 is 15 residues. The V segment lost 0 bases and the J segment 2 bases; nucleotides outside the gene matches: 3. The V gene's germline CDR1 is SGDLS and CDR2 YYNGEE. CDR3 coding DNA: TGTGCCAGCAGCGTAGAGGGACTATTCACAGATACGCAGTATTTT. It specifies CASSVEGLFTDTQYF.

The chain uses TRBV9 and TRBJ2-1; 10 nucleotides agree with TRBD2. Germline CDR1 is SGDLS and CDR2 is YYNGEE. Trimming took 2 bases from V and 4 from J; bases not matched to a gene: 6. The length of the CDR3 is 16 residues. The CDR3: CASSVATGLAYNEQFF. The CDR3 bases are TGTGCCAGCAGCGTTGCGACGGGACTAGCGTACAATGAGCAGTTCTTC.

The chain has TRBV13 and TRBJ1-1, with D tentatively TRBD1 (5 bases). This CDR3 has 13 residues. Germline V gene lookup returns CDR1 PRHDT and CDR2 FYEKMQ (reference sequence). The germline V and J ends were trimmed by 3 bases and 6 bases, with 11 bases remaining between them. The CDR3 region is CASSFRGVAEAFF. The CDR3 region has the DNA TGTGCCAGCAGCTTTCGGGGGGTGGCTGAAGCTTTCTTT.

Concerning this clone: This likely comes from a read error, as the CDR3 has no conserved phenylalanine or tryptophan at its end. No DNA is shown, since the ends of the CDR3 on it are uncertain; the CDR3 is the one TCRdb lists. The chain joins TRBV4-1 to TRBJ1-2; the table's D call, TRBD1, has no DNA check behind it. The CDR3 comprises 15 residues, both ends counted. Germline V lookup: CDR1 MGHRA, CDR2 YSYEKL. CDR3 residues: CASSQDYADRGVIRL.